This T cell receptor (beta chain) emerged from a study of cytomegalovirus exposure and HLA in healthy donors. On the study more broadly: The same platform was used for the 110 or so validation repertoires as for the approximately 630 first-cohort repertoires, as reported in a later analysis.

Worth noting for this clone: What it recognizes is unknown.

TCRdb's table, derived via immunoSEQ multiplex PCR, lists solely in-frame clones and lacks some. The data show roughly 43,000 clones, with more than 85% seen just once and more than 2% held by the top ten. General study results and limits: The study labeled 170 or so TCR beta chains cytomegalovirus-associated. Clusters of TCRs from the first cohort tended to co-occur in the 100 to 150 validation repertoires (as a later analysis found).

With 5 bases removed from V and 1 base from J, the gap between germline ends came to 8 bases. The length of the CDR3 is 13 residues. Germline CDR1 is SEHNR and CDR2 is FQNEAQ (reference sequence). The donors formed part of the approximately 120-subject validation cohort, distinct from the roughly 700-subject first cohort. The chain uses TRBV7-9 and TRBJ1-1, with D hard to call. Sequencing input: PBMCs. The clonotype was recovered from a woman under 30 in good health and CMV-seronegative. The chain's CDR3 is CASSSTENTEAFF. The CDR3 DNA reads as TGTGCCAGCAGCAGTACAGAGAACACTGAAGCTTTCTTT. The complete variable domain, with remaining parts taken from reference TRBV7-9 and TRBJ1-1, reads DTGVSQNPRHKITKRGQNVTFRCDPISEHNRLYWYRQTLGQGPEFLTYFQNEAQLEKSRLLSDRFSAERPKGSFSTLEIQRTEQGDSAMYLCASSSTENTEAFFGQGTRLTVV.